A selection of T cell receptor beta chains follows, all from one sample in a study of CD8 T cells in ankylosing spondylitis. TCRdb redid the calling of the 5' RACE reads with MiXCR, one entry per CDR3 protein. This sample has 200,000 to 300,000 distinct CDR3 sequences; 20% to 30% occur once, and the top ten carry roughly 0.67%. The sequenced sample was blood, either unsorted or a sorted T cell fraction (not recorded which). The receptors originated from a male donor with ankylosing spondylitis or in good health (not recorded which). The conserved cysteine and the conserved F or W are not part of the CDR3 here. A D gene is named only where the DNA matches it firmly. Clone size, where shown, is once, few, many, or a class for clones that have expanded.

d_call,v_call,clone_size,j_call,cdr3_aa
TRBD2,TRBV20-1,few,TRBJ2-1,SARDFGTSGVSYNEQF
NA,TRBV12-3/TRBV12-4,few,TRBJ2-7,ASSLMGSSYEQY
TRBD1,TRBV5-1,NA,TRBJ1-5,ASTTNNRGDSNQPQH
NA,TRBV4-2,many,TRBJ2-5,ASSQVGAILLETQY
TRBD1,TRBV2,once,TRBJ1-2,ASTSQGGSGGYT
NA,TRBV7-3,NA,TRBJ1-5,ASRQQDAGNQPQH
TRBD1,TRBV10-3,NA,TRBJ1-3,AISDRASGNTIY
NA,TRBV7-8,NA,TRBJ2-1,ASSRSNEQF
NA,TRBV6-1,few,TRBJ1-5,ASSEWQGNQPQH
TRBD2,TRBV5-1,few,TRBJ2-2,ASSRTSGGAISGELF
TRBD1,TRBV20-1,NA,TRBJ1-1,SARGGGVGRDTEAF
NA,TRBV4-2,NA,TRBJ1-4,ASSQAWGTNEKLF
NA,TRBV20-1,many,TRBJ2-7,SASGGAGYEQY
TRBD1,TRBV7-8,once,TRBJ2-7,ASSPQGDEQY
TRBD2,TRBV28,many,TRBJ2-7,ASSFSGGGTYEQY
NA,TRBV7-6,many,TRBJ2-3,ASSPTPTSSQY
TRBD1,TRBV4-1,NA,TRBJ1-5,ASSQDRGQVQPQH
TRBD1,TRBV6-1,few,TRBJ1-5,ASSRTGGHQPQH
TRBD1,TRBV12-3/TRBV12-4,NA,TRBJ2-3,ASSQGTGSTDTQY
TRBD1,TRBV27,NA,TRBJ2-7,ASRPGQVFYEQY
NA,TRBV20-1,NA,TRBJ2-5,SARDYYRQY
NA,TRBV30,NA,TRBJ2-1,AGVLGASSYNEQF
NA,TRBV6-5,NA,TRBJ2-7,ASSYSPSPSYEQY
NA,TRBV27,many,TRBJ2-2,ASSPHWARLGELF
NA,TRBV10-3,few,TRBJ2-3,AISESSAEDTQY
TRBD1,TRBV18,NA,TRBJ2-5,ASSPDRDGTQY
NA,TRBV20-1,NA,TRBJ2-7,SAQVTAGASSYEQY
NA,TRBV7-9,once,TRBJ2-7,ASSHSGYEQY
NA,TRBV29-1,NA,TRBJ2-7,SAQGTRGRYAYEQY
TRBD2,TRBV6-1,few,TRBJ2-7,ASRIAGGYEQY
TRBD1,TRBV5-5,once,TRBJ2-1,AISSRGLYNEQF
NA,TRBV29-1,many,TRBJ2-3,SVEDLRDTQY
NA,TRBV19,few,TRBJ2-5,ASSPGPTQETQY
NA,TRBV28,many,TRBJ2-7,ASSLTGNFRYEQY
NA,TRBV20-1,few,TRBJ2-1,SARDFGAENNEQF
NA,TRBV20-1,NA,TRBJ2-7,SARGYEQY
TRBD2,TRBV20-1,many,TRBJ2-1,SAEPAGPYNEQF
NA,TRBV12-3/TRBV12-4,many,TRBJ2-3,ASGFSDTQY
NA,TRBV24-1,NA,TRBJ2-5,ATSDLRGNQETQY
TRBD1,TRBV28,once,TRBJ2-7,ASSAGGTGGPPSSYEQY
TRBD1,TRBV5-5,many,TRBJ1-2,ASSDRDRGYGYT
TRBD2,TRBV29-1,few,TRBJ2-1,SGGTSGGDNEQF
NA,TRBV20-1,NA,TRBJ2-5,SASEGAAGNQETQY
TRBD1,TRBV20-1,few,TRBJ2-3,SAQDRGLTDTQY
TRBD2,TRBV29-1,few,TRBJ2-7,SVGTSGGPTSSYEQY
NA,TRBV29-1,NA,TRBJ2-5,SVERRAETQY
TRBD1,TRBV20-1,few,TRBJ1-5,SASIPTGDLVNQPQH
NA,TRBV4-2,NA,TRBJ2-7,ASSQGNLGEQY
NA,TRBV29-1,many,TRBJ2-1,SVALVEEQF
NA,TRBV27,many,TRBJ2-1,ASSFRWGPTTYNEQF
NA,TRBV20-1,many,TRBJ2-3,SPGVGTDTQY
TRBD2,TRBV20-1,many,TRBJ2-5,SARPSGGARETQY
TRBD2,TRBV7-9,NA,TRBJ2-3,ASSLSSGGNTDTQY
NA,TRBV5-1,many,TRBJ2-7,ASSLDGIGGDEQY
TRBD2,TRBV5-4,NA,TRBJ2-3,ASTAGGNTDTQY
NA,TRBV10-3,NA,TRBJ2-5,AISDREQETQY
NA,TRBV12-3/TRBV12-4,many,TRBJ2-1,ASSLWLAQHEQF
NA,TRBV29-1,NA,TRBJ2-7,SVATRVPTYEQY